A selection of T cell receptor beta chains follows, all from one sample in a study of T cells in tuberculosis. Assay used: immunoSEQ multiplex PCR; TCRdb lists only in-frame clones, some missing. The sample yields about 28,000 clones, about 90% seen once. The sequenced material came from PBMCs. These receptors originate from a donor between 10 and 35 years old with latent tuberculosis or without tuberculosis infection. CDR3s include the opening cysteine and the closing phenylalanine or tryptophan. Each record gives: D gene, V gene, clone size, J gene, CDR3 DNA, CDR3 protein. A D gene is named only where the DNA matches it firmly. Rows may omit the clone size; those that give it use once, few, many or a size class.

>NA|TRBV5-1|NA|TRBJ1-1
TGCGCCAGCAGCTTGGGGGCAGGGCCGACGTTTTTCTTT
CASSLGAGPTFFF
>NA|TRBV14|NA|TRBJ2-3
TGTGCCAGCAGCCAAAATCCAGGGACTAGCACAGATACGCAGTATTTT
CASSQNPGTSTDTQYF
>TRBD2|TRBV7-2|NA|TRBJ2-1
TGTGCCAGCAGCTTAGTGGCTAGCGGGGGGGCCGGTGAGCAGTTCTTC
CASSLVASGGAGEQFF
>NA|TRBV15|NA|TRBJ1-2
TGTGCCACCAGCAGAGATGGCAGGGAGGCTAACTATGGCTACACCTTC
CATSRDGREANYGYTF
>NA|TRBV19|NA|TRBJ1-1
TGTGCCAGTAGTATAGGGTGGGGGCAGAACACTGAAGCTTTCTTT
CASSIGWGQNTEAFF
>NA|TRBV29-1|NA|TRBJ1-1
TGCAGCGTGTTAACGTTAACGGCTGAAGCTTTCTTT
CSVLTLTAEAFF
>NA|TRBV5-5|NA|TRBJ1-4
TGTGCCAGCAGCTTGGCAGGGATCAGGGAAAAACTGTTTTTT
CASSLAGIREKLFF
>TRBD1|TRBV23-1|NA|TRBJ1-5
TGCGCCAGCAGTCCCACGAGACAGGGGGCGAGTCAGCCCCAGCATTTT
CASSPTRQGASQPQHF
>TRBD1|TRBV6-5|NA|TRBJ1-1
TGTGCCAGCAGGCCCAGGGGGGTGGGGACTGAAGCTTTCTTT
CASRPRGVGTEAFF
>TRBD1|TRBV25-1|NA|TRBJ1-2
TGTGCCAGCAGTGAAGGGACAGGGGACTATGGCTACACCTTC
CASSEGTGDYGYTF
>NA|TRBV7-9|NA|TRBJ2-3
TGTGCCAGCAGCTTATCCAGAGCGGGCCGGAGGACAGATACGCAGTATTTT
CASSLSRAGRRTDTQYF
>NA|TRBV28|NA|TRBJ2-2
TGTGCCACCATCTACGGGGACACCGGGGAGCTGTTTTTT
CATIYGDTGELFF
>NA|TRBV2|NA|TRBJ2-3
TGTGCCAGCGCCTTTGGGGGGTCCCGCACAGATACGCAGTATTTT
CASAFGGSRTDTQYF
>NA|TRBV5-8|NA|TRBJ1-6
TGTGCCAGCAGCTTGGAAAAAGGAAGAGGCTCTTCACCCCTCCACTTT
CASSLEKGRGSSPLHF
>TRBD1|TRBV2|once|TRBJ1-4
TGTGCCAGCGTGGACAGGGCCGGCAATGAAAAACTGTTTTTT
CASVDRAGNEKLFF
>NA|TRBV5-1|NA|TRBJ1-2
TGCGCCAGCAGCTCGGGCCTGGGAGGCGGCTACACCTTC
CASSSGLGGGYTF
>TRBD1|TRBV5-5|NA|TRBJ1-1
TGTGCCAGCAGCTCCCAGGGGGCAGCTGAAGCTTTCTTT
CASSSQGAAEAFF
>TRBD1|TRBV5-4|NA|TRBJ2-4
TGTGCCAGCAGCTTGGCCGGGACAGGGGGCAGAGAAAACATTCAGTACTTC
CASSLAGTGGRENIQYF
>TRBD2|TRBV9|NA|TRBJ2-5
TGTGCCAGCAGCGCTCTAGCGGGGGGCGCCCAGACCCAGTACTTC
CASSALAGGAQTQYF
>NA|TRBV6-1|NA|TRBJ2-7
TGTGCCAGCAGCGCTGGACAGTCCTACGAGCAGTACTTC
CASSAGQSYEQYF
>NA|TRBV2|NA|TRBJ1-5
TGTGCCAGCACCCGGGGGAGAGGTAAAGGTCAGCCCCAGCATTTT
CASTRGRGKGQPQHF
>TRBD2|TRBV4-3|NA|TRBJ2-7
TGCGCCAGCAGCCAAGGGTTTGGGCGGGGGGGCCGGTACGAGCAGTACTTC
CASSQGFGRGGRYEQYF
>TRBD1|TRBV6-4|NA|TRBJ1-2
TGTGCCAGCAGTCGGGGGGACAGGTCGGGCTACACCTTC
CASSRGDRSGYTF
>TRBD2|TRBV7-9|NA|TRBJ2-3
TGTGCCAGCAGCCTCCGGGACTACGATAGCACAGATACGCAGTATTTT
CASSLRDYDSTDTQYF
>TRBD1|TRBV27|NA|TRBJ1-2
TGTGCCAGCAGTTTTACAGGGGGGGACTATGGCTACACCTTC
CASSFTGGDYGYTF
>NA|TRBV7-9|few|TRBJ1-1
TGTGCCAGCAGCCTAGAGAGAAGTGAAGCTTTCTTT
CASSLERSEAFF
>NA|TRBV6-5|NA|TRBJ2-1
TGTGCCAGCACCCCTGCCGCGGAACCCTACAATGAGCAGTTCTTC
CASTPAAEPYNEQFF
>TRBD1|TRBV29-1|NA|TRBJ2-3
TGCAGCGTACCTGGACAGGGGGCAGATACGCAGTATTTT
CSVPGQGADTQYF
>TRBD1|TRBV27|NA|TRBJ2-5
TGTGCCAGCAGCCGGGGACAGCCGAAGACCCAGTACTTC
CASSRGQPKTQYF
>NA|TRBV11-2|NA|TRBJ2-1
TGTGCCAGCAGCCACGTGGGCCATGAGCAGTTCTTC
CASSHVGHEQFF
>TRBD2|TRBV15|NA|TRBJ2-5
TGTGCCACCAGCATGGGGGGGGGAGATCGGGAGACCCAGTACTTC
CATSMGGGDRETQYF
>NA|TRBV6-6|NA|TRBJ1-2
TGTGCCAGCAAACAGAGACCCTATGGCTACACCTTC
CASKQRPYGYTF
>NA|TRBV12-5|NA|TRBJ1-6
TGTGCTAGTGGTCCCGGGGGGCATTATTCACCCCTCCACTTT
CASGPGGHYSPLHF
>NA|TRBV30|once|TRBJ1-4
TGTGCCTGGACCCCTCGGGGGGGCGAGAAGGTTAATGAAAAACTGTTTTTT
CAWTPRGGEKVNEKLFF
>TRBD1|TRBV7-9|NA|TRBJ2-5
TGTGCCAGCAGCCGGGGACAGGGCCAAGAGACCCAGTACTTC
CASSRGQGQETQYF
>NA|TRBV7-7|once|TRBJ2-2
TGTGCCAGCAGCTCAACGAACTACGGGGAGCTGTTTTTT
CASSSTNYGELFF
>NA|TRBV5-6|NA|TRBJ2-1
TGTGCCAGCAGCTTGTTGGAAGGGGCCATAGCATACAATGAGCAGTTCTTC
CASSLLEGAIAYNEQFF
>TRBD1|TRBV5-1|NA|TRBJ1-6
TGCGCCAGCAGCTTGGCTGACAGGGGAATCAGTTCACCCCTCCACTTT
CASSLADRGISSPLHF
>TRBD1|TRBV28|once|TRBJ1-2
TGTGCCAGCAGTTCATGGGACAGTCAGAATGGCTACACCTTC
CASSSWDSQNGYTF
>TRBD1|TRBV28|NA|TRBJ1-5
TGTGCCAGCAGTTCCTTGACAGGGGTTAGCAATCAGCCCCAGCATTTT
CASSSLTGVSNQPQHF
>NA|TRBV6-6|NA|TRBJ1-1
TGTGCCAGCAGTCCTCCGGGACACCTCTTAAACACTGAAGCTTTCTTT
CASSPPGHLLNTEAFF
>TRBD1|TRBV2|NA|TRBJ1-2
TGTGCCAGCATGGACAGGGTCTACTATGGCTACACCTTC
CASMDRVYYGYTF
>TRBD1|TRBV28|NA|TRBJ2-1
TGTGCCAGCAGTTTATGGACAGGGGGCATGAATGAGCAGTTCTTC
CASSLWTGGMNEQFF
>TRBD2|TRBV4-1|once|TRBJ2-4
TGCGCCAGCAGCCAAGCGGTCTGGGAGGGAACTAAAAACATTCAGTACTTC
CASSQAVWEGTKNIQYF
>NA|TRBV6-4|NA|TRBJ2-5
TGTGCCAGCAGGGTGGAGAGGCCCCAGTACTTC
CASRVERPQYF
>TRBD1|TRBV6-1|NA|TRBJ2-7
TGTGCCAGCAGTGAGGATGGGACAGCCTACGAGCAGTACTTC
CASSEDGTAYEQYF
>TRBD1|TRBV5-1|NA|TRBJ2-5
TGCGCCAGCAGCACAGGGGTAAACTTACAAGAGACCCAGTACTTC
CASSTGVNLQETQYF
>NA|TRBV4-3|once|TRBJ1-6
TGCGCCAGCAGCCAAGATGAGGGTAAGCCACCCCTCCACTTT
CASSQDEGKPPLHF
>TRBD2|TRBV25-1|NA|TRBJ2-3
TGTGCCAGCAGTGAATGGGATAGCGGGGGGGCGGCACAGTATTTT
CASSEWDSGGAAQYF
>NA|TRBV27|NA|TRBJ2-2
TGTGCCAGCAGCGCCAGGGATAGCGGGGAGCTGTTTTTT
CASSARDSGELFF
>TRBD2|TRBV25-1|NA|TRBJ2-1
TGTGCCAGCAGAATAGCGGGGTCATCCTACAATGAGCAGTTCTTC
CASRIAGSSYNEQFF